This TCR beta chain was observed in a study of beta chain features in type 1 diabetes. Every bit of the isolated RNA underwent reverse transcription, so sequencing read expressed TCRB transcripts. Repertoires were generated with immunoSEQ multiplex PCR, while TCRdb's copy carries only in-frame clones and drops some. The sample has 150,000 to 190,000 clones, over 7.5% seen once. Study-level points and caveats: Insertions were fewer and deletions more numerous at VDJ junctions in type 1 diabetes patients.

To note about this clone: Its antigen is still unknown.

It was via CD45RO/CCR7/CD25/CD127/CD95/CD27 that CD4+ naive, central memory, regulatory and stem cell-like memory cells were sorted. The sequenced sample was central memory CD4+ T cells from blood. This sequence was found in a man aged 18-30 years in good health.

This CDR3 is CASSPRGARGQPQHF. The CDR3, as DNA: TGTGCCAGTAGCCCTCGGGGGGCCAGAGGTCAGCCCCAGCATTTT. The chain has TRBV19 and TRBJ1-5; the D gene is possibly TRBD1 (6 bases). The CDR3 runs 15 residues. Trimming took off 6 bases at V and 6 bases at J, with 18 bases between the two ends. The germline V gene encodes CDR1 LNHDA and CDR2 SQIVND (reference sequence). The complete variable domain, with remaining parts taken from reference TRBV19 and TRBJ1-5, reads DGGITQSPKYLFRKEGQNVTLSCEQNLNHDAMYWYRQDPGQGLRLIYYSQIVNDFQKGDIAEGYSVSREKKESFPLTVTSAQKNPTAFYLCASSPRGARGQPQHFGDGTRLSIL.